This passage covers 17 T cell receptor beta chains from one sample sequenced in a study of regulatory T cells in long-lasting Graves disease. Researchers made TCR beta libraries by using iRepertoire HTBI primers and running Arm-PCR on CDR3 regions. MiXCR was run by TCRdb on the multiplex PCR reads, yielding one entry per CDR3 protein. The table shows over 350,000 distinct CDR3 sequences, with around 21% occurring only once. The time point here: persistent/refractory GD, antithyroid drugs over 5 years with positive TRAb. Construction of the TCR library relied on RNA isolated from PBMCs. The specimen comprised peripheral blood mononuclear cells (PBMCs), sampled when the disease was refractory, from a patient treated with antithyroid drugs. These receptors all stem from a female donor with Graves disease.

The CDR3 bases are TGTGCCAGCTCACCACGAGTTCCATCCTACGAGCAGTACTTC. The encoded protein is CASSPRVPSYEQYF. This chain uses TRBV18 with TRBJ2-7; D remains unclear. With 1 base removed from V and 1 base from J, the gap between germline ends came to 8 bases. This CDR3 region has 14 residues. Germline loops: CDR1 KGHSH, CDR2 LQKENI.

Comments on this clonotype: Mismatch with germline at one junction end may stem from a read error. As DNA, the CDR3 is TGTGCCAGCAGCATGGGGATAGGAGTGGCCTCCCACGAGCAGTACTTC. It translates to CASSMGIGVASHEQYF. The J gene is TRBJ2-7, the V gene TRBV28, with no clear D. The CDR3 is 16 amino acids. Germline CDR1 and CDR2: MDHEN and SYDVKM.

This clonotype was seen a handful of times. The rearrangement joins TRBV29-1 to TRBJ2-7; D is unclear. Germline CDR1 SQVTM, CDR2 ANQGSEA. The CDR3 consists of 13 residues. The V and J ends lost 1 base and 3 bases respectively, with 10 bases between them. The CDR3 protein is CSVEGGDLYEQYF. In DNA, the CDR3 is TGCAGCGTTGAAGGCGGAGACCTCTACGAGCAGTACTTC.

The genes are TRBV11-2 and TRBJ2-5; the match to TRBD1 covers 7 bases. The CDR3 covers 15 residues. The V gene's germline CDR1 is SGHAT and CDR2 FQNNGV. V was pared by 1 base and J by 2 bases, with 4 bases of the junction left unmatched. In nucleotides, the CDR3 is TGTGCCAGCAGCTTAGTAGGGACAGCACAAGAGACCCAGTACTTC. Protein product: CASSLVGTAQETQYF. The full variable domain, rest sourced from reference TRBV11-2 and TRBJ2-5, is EAGVAQSPRYKIIEKRQSVAFWCNPISGHATLYWYQQILGQGPKLLIQFQNNGVVDDSQLPKDRFSAERLKGVDSTLKIQPAKLEDSAVYLCASSLVGTAQETQYFGPGTRLLVL.

This sequence joins TRBV6-2 or TRBV6-3 and TRBJ2-7; 7 bases are a match to TRBD1. V lost 5 bases to trimming and J lost 2 bases; unmatched junction nucleotides: 15. Germline V gene lookup returns CDR1 MNHEY and CDR2 SVGEGT. The CDR3 extends over 17 amino acids. CDR3 nucleotides: TGTGCCAGCAGTCCTCTACCCCTAACAGGGGTCCCCTACGAGCAGTACTTC. This codes for CASSPLPLTGVPYEQYF.

This clonotype was counted only a few times. The genes are TRBV10-3 and TRBJ1-1; TRBD1 matches 8 bases. The V gene end was trimmed by 0 bases and the J gene end by 6 bases; junction bases not matched to a gene: 12. Per germline, CDR1 ENHRY and CDR2 SYGVKD. There are 17 residues in the CDR3. The CDR3 nucleotides are TGTGCCATCAGTGAGTCGGGCGGGACAGGCCAGAGGCCTGAAGCTTTCTTT. It codes for CAISESGGTGQRPEAFF.

This clonotype was counted only a few times. At one of its ends the junction is not consistent with the germline gene, which may arise from a read error. The rearrangement joins TRBV19 to TRBJ1-1; D unresolved. CDR3 length: 14 residues. Germline lookup yields CDR1 LNHDA and CDR2 SQIVND (reference sequence). The CDR3 here is CASSIGSSNNEAFF. CDR3 in DNA: TGTGCCAGTAGTATTGGCAGTTCTAACAATGAAGCTTTCTTT.

This chain joins TRBV29-1 and TRBJ1-2; 10 nucleotides line up with TRBD1. This CDR3 is 14 amino acids long. Germline V lookup: CDR1 SQVTM, CDR2 ANQGSEA. After removal of 5 bases from V and 8 bases from J, the junction contained 11 bases not matched to a gene. The chain's CDR3 is CSVRETGGSQGYTF. As DNA, the CDR3 is TGCAGCGTTCGAGAGACAGGGGGCTCACAAGGCTACACCTTC.

The J gene is TRBJ1-1, the V gene TRBV20-1; D unclear. Germline CDR1 is DFQATT and CDR2 is SNEGSKA (reference sequence). The length of the CDR3 is 12 residues. V dropped 3 bases and J dropped 7 bases, with 12 bases sitting between them. The CDR3 coding sequence is TGCAGTGCTAGTGGCTCGCGGCTTGAAGCTTTCTTT. Translating gives CSASGSRLEAFF.

This clonotype was counted ten times or more. The gene calls are TRBV11-2 and TRBJ2-7, with 9 bases that match TRBD2. CDR1 and CDR2 (germline): SGHAT, FQNNGV. This CDR3 is 18 amino acids long. V trimming: 2 bases; J trimming: 6 bases; junction bases outside the gene matches: 17. DNA of the CDR3: TGTGCCAGCAGCTTACAGACGGAATTAGCGGGAGTCCCCTGCGAGCAGTACTTC. It is translated as CASSLQTELAGVPCEQYF.

This clonotype appeared many times. The chain couples TRBV28 to TRBJ2-2; TRBD1 matches at 8 bases. CDR3 length: 17 residues. V trimming: 5 bases; J trimming: 2 bases; junction bases outside the gene matches: 10. The V gene's germline CDR1 is MDHEN and CDR2 SYDVKM. In DNA, the CDR3 is TGTGCCAGCAGTGACCCCTGGACAGGGATTAACACCGGGGAGCTGTTTTTT. Protein product: CASSDPWTGINTGELFF.

The rearrangement uses TRBV6-1 and TRBJ2-5; TRBD2 aligns across 13 bases. The CDR3 loop spans 17 amino acids. Trimming took 1 base from V and 4 from J; bases not matched to a gene: 6. Germline V gene sequence: CDR1 MNHNS, CDR2 SASEGT. The CDR3 nucleotides are TGTGCCAGCAGTGAAGAAGTCGGACTAGCGGGAGTAGAGACCCAGTACTTC. The encoded protein is CASSEEVGLAGVETQYF.

This clonotype came up a few times. The chain recombines TRBV28 with TRBJ1-5; 7 nucleotides match TRBD1. This CDR3 is built from 15 residues. Germline trimming cut 5 bases from V and 6 bases from J; bases unmatched to any gene: 10. CDR1 MDHEN and CDR2 SYDVKM come from the germline V gene. The CDR3 reads CASSRHGTDGQPQHF. As DNA, the CDR3 is TGTGCCAGCAGTCGGCACGGGACAGATGGTCAGCCCCAGCATTTT.

There are many counts of this clonotype. The DNA of the CDR3 is TGCAGCGTTGAAGTCGGCATCTATGGCTACACCTTC. It specifies CSVEVGIYGYTF. The rearrangement joins TRBV29-1 to TRBJ1-2; no clear D gene. Deletions cut 1 base from V and 4 bases from J, with 7 bases between. The CDR3 totals 12 residues. CDR1 and CDR2 (germline): SQVTM, ANQGSEA.

The V call is TRBV4-2, the J call TRBJ1-1; tentative D call: TRBD1 (5 bases). From germline, CDR1 is LGHNA and CDR2 YNFKEQ. The length of the CDR3 is 13 residues. Trimming removed 0 bases at V and 7 bases at J, with 9 bases between. CDR3 in amino acids: CASSQDRDSEAFF. The CDR3 DNA reads TGTGCCAGCAGCCAAGACCGCGACAGTGAAGCTTTCTTT.

This clonotype was seen ten or more times. The chain employs TRBV7-2 and TRBJ2-5, with TRBD1 matching over 8 bases. From germline, CDR1 is SGHTA and CDR2 FQGNSA. The CDR3 spans 15 residues. Trimming cost V 5 bases and J 3 bases; bases outside gene matches: 8. CDR3 in DNA: TGTGCCAGCAGCCAACGACCGGACAGGGAAGAGACCCAGTACTTC. The encoded protein is CASSQRPDREETQYF.

The sample holds one count of this clonotype. The V gene is TRBV4-3, the J gene TRBJ1-2; D is ambiguous. The CDR3 consists of 14 residues. The germline gives CDR1 LGHNA, CDR2 YSLEER. V gave up 0 bases and J gave up 6 bases, with 11 bases separating them. The chain's CDR3 is CASSQEPGYDGYTF. CDR3 coding DNA: TGCGCCAGCAGCCAAGAACCGGGATATGATGGCTACACCTTC.